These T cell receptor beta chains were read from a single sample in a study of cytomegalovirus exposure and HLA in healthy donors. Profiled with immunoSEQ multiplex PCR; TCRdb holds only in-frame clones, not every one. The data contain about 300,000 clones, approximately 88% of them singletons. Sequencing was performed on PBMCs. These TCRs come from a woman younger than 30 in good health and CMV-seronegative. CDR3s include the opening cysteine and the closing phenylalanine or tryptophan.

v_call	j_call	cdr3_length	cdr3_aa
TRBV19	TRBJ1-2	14	CAARRNGSPTGYTF
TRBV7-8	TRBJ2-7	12	CASSNRVHEQYF
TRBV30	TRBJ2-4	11	CAWSAGLSQYF
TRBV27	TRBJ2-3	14	CASRGLGRTDTQYF
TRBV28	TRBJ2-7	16	CASNGSGREVSYEQYF
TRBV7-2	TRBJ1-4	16	CASSLGWSGQGEKLFF
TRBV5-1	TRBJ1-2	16	CASSPIPYPTNYGYTF
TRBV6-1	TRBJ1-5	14	CASTRREDNQPQHF
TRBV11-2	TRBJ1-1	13	CASSLYEVTEAFF
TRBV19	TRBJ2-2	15	CASSMSWRAEAELFF
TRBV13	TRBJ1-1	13	CASSLLRQGLTFF
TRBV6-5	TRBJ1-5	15	CASSARQDSNQPQHF
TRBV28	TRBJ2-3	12	CASRASTDTQYF
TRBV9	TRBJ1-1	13	CASSGQGNTEAFF
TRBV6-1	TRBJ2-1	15	CASSERAGGPPEQFF
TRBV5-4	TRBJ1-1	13	CASSPGLNTEAFF
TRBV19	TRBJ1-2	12	CASSKGFYGYTF
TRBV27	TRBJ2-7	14	CASSTSYSSYEQYF
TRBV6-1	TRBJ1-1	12	CASSVGETEAFF
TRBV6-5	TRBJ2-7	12	CASSRDSYEQYF
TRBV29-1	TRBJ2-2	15	CSVEDVAANTGELFF
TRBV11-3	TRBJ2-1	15	CASSFGGGSYNEQFF
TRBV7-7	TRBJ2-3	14	CASSLSRVTDTQYF
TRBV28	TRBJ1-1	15	CASSVLLAGNTEAFF
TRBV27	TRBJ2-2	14	CASSLFTSAGELFF
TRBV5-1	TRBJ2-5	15	CASSNIQGGQETQYF
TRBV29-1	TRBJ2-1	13	CSHEGISDNEQFF
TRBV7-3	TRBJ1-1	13	CASSLSQNTEAFF
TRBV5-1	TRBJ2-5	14	CASSIGTVQETQYF
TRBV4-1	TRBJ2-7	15	CASSQVTGGPYEQYF
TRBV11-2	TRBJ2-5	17	CASSPTHSSGEVRTQYF
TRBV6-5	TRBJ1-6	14	CASNRDRRNSPLHF
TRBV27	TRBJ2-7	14	CASSPWTGSYEQYF
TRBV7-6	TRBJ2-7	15	CASSPVRQSSYEQYF
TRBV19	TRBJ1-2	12	CATKQGVAGYTF
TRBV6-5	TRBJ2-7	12	CASSLRGYEQYF
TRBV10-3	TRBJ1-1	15	CAISVGTPLNTEAFF
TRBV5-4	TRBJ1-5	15	CASSLGQGKNQPQHF
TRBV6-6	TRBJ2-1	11	CASSASGRQFF
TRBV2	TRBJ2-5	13	CASTAGGSETQYF
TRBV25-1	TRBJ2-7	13	CATRGQGYHEQYF
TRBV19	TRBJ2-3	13	CASLLGGTDTQYF
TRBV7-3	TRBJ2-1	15	CASSLSGGPLGEQFF
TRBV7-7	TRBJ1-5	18	CASSPREPRDRDNQPQHF
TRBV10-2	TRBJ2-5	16	CASSDASGRGLETQYF
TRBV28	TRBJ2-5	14	CASSHRGQQETQYF
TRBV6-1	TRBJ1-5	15	CASSEQGQGKGPQHF
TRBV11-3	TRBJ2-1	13	CASSSHRGNEQFF
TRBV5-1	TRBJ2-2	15	CASSLPGGAAGELFF
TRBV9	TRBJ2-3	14	CASSVAAGTDTQYF
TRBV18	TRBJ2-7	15	CASSPPRHGVYEQYF
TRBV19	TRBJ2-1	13	CASRQGGPSEQFF
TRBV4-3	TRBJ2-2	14	CASKDSANTGELFF
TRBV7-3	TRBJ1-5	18	CASIPPTPRGYSNQPQHF
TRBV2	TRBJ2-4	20	CASSPWMGFGGDLAKNIQYF
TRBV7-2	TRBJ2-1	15	CASSPDRGSYNEQFF
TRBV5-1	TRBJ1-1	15	CASSLDDSVNTEAFF
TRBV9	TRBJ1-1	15	CASSSSYFLNTEAFF
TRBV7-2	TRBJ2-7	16	CASSLDSSGRAYEQYF